This T cell receptor (beta chain) was identified during a study of blood T cell repertoires in COVID-19. Whole-study context: Sites in the United States, Italy and Spain provided acute and convalescent COVID-19 samples. T cells, B-cell-depleted T cells, or PBMCs supplied cDNA or gDNA.

Methods used by the authors: Reference gene primer amplification in the assay estimated nucleated cell counts. Produced via immunoSEQ multiplex PCR; TCRdb's table is partial and in-frame only. Clonal size and the V and J genes are those of that table, whereas D and trimming came from the DNA. This table holds around 26,000 clones, about 80% found once. There are 13 residues in the CDR3. From germline, CDR1 is MNHEY and CDR2 SVGEGT. Trimming left V 4 bases short and J 6 bases short, with 13 bases between. The V and J genes are TRBV6-2 or TRBV6-3 and TRBJ2-7, with TRBD1 as a possible D gene (6 bases). Material for sequencing was peripheral blood. The source of this sequence is a man between 70 and 80 years old with acute or convalescent COVID-19. The CDR3 region has the DNA TGTGCCAGCAGTTTACAGGGCTTCGGCGAGCAGTACTTC. It translates to CASSLQGFGEQYF.